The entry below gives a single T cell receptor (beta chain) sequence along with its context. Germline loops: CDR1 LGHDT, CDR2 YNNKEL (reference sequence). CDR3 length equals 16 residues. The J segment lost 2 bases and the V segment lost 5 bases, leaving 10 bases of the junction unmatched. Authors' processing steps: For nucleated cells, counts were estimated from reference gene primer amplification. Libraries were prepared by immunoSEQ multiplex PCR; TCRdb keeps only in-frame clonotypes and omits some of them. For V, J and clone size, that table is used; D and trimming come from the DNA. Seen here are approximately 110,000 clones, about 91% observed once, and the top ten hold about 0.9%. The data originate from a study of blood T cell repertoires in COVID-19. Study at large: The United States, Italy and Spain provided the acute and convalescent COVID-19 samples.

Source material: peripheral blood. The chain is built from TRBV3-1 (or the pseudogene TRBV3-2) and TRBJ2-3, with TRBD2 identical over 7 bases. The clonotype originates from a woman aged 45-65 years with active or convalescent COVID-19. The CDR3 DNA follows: TGTGCCAGCAGCAAGGGCGGAGCGGGACCCACAGATACGCAGTATTTT. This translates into CASSKGGAGPTDTQYF.